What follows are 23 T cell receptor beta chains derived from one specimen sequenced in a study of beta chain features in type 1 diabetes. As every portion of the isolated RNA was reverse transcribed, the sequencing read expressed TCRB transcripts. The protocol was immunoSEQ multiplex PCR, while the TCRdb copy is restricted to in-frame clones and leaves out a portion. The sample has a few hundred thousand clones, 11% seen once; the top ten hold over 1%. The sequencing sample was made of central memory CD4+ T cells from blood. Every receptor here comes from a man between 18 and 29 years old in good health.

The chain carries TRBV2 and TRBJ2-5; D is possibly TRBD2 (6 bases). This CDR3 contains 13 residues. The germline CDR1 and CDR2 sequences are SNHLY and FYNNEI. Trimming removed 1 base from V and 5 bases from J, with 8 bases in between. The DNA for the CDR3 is TGTGCCAGCAGTGAAGGGGGGGAGGAGACCCAGTACTTC. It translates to CASSEGGEETQYF.

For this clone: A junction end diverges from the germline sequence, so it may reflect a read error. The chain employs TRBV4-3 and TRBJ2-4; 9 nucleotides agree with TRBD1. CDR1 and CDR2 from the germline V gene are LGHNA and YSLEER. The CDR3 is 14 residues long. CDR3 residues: CASSQDLRDRATHF. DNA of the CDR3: TGCGCCAGCAGCCAAGATCTTAGGGACAGGGCTACTCACTTC.

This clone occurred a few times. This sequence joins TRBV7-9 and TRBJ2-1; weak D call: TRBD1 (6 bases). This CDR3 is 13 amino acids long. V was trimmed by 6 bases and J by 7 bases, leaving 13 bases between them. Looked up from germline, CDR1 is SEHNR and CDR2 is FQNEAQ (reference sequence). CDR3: CASSSLQGNEQFF. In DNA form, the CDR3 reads TGTGCCAGCAGTTCCTTACAGGGAAATGAGCAGTTCTTC.

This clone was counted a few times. The CDR3 protein is CASSLSGWDIQYF. For the CDR3, the DNA is TGTGCCAGCAGCTTAAGCGGGTGGGACATTCAGTACTTC. This sequence joins TRBV7-2 and TRBJ2-4, with TRBD2 as a possible D gene (6 bases). CDR1 SGHTA and CDR2 FQGNSA come from the germline V gene. The CDR3 is made up of 13 amino acids. The germline V and J ends were trimmed by 2 bases and 8 bases, with 10 bases remaining between them.

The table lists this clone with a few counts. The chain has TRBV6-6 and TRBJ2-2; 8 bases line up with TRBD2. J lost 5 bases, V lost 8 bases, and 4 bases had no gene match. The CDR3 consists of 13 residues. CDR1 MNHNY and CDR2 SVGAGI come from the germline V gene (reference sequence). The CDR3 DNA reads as TGTGCCAGCGGCCCGGGGGGGACCGGGGAGCTGTTTTTT. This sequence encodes CASGPGGTGELFF.

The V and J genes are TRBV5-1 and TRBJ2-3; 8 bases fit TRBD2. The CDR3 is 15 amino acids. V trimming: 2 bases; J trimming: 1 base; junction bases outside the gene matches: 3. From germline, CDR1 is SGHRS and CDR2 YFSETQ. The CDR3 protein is CASSLSAGGTDTQYF. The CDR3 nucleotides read TGCGCCAGCAGCTTATCAGCGGGAGGCACAGATACGCAGTATTTT.

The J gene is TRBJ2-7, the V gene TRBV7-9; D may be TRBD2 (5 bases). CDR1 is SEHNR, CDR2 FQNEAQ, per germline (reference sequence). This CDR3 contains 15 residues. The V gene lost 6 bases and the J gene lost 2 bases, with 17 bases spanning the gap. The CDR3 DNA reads TGTGCCAGCAGGTCGGCCACGACGGGAACCTACGAGCAGTACTTC. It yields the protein CASRSATTGTYEQYF.

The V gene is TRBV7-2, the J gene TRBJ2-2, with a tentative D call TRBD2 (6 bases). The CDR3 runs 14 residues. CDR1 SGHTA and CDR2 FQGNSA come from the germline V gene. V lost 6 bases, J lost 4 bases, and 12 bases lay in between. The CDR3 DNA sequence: TGTGCCAGCAGATTACTAGCAGCCACCGGGGAGCTGTTTTTT. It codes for CASRLLAATGELFF.

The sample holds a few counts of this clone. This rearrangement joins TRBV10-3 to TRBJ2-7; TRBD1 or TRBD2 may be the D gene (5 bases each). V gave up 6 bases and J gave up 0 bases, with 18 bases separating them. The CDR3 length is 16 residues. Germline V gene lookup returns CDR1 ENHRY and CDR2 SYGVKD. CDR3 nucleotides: TGTGCCATCAGCGCAGAACTGGACGGGGCCTCCTACGAGCAGTACTTC. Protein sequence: CAISAELDGASYEQYF.

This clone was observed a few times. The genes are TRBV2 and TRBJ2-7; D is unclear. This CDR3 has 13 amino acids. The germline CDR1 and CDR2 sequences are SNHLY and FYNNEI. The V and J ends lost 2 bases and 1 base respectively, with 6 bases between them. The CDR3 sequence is CASSESVSYEQYF. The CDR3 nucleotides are TGTGCCAGCAGTGAATCGGTATCCTACGAGCAGTACTTC.

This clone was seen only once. In DNA, the CDR3 is TGTGCCAGCAGCGTAGCTCTCGACAGGACCTATGGCTACACCTTC. Residues: CASSVALDRTYGYTF. The chain recombines TRBV9 with TRBJ1-2; D is possibly TRBD1 (6 bases). V lost 0 bases and J 4 bases, leaving 13 bases between the germline ends. The CDR3 is 15 residues long. The germline gives CDR1 SGDLS, CDR2 YYNGEE.

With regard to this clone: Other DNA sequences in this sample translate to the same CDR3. CDR3 DNA: TGTGCCAGCAGCCGGGACAGGGGGTACGAGCAGTACTTC. It translates to CASSRDRGYEQYF. The V call is TRBV6-5, the J call TRBJ2-7; 11 nucleotides align to TRBD1. Germline loops: CDR1 MNHEY, CDR2 SVGAGI. There are 13 residues in the CDR3. Losses at the gene ends were 6 bases for V and 4 bases for J; bases not matched to a gene: 2.

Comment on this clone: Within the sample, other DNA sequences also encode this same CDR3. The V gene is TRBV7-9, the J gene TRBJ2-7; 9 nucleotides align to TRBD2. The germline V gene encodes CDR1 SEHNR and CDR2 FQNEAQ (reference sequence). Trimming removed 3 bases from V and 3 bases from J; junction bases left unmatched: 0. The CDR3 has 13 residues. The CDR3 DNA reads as TGTGCCAGCAGCTTGACTAGCGGCTACGAGCAGTACTTC. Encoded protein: CASSLTSGYEQYF.

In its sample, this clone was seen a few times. In DNA form, the CDR3 reads TGTGCCAGCAGCGGAGGGGCTAGTAACACCGGGGAGCTGTTTTTT. Protein product: CASSGGASNTGELFF. The chain joins TRBV7-9 to TRBJ2-2; D might be TRBD2 (6 bases). CDR1 is SEHNR, CDR2 FQNEAQ, per germline (reference sequence). The CDR3 runs 15 residues. Deletions cut 5 bases from V and 2 bases from J, with 12 bases between. Filled out from reference TRBV7-9 and TRBJ2-2, the complete variable domain reads DTGVSQNPRHKITKRGQNVTFRCDPISEHNRLYWYRQTLGQGPEFLTYFQNEAQLEKSRLLSDRFSAERPKGSFSTLEIQRTEQGDSAMYLCASSGGASNTGELFFGEGSRLTVL.

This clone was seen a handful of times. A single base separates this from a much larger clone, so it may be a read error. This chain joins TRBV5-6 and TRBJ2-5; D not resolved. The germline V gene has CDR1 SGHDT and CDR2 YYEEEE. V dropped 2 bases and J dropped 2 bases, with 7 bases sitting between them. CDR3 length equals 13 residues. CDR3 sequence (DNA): TGTGCCAGCAGCTTCGGCGTACAAGAGACCCAGTACTTC. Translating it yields CASSFGVQETQYF.

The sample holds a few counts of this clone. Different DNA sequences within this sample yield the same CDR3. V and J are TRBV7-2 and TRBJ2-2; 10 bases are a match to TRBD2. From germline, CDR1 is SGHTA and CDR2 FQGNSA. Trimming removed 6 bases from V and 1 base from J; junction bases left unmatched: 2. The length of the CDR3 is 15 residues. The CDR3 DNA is TGTGCCAGCAGACGGACTAGCGGGAACACCGGGGAGCTGTTTTTT. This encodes CASRRTSGNTGELFF.

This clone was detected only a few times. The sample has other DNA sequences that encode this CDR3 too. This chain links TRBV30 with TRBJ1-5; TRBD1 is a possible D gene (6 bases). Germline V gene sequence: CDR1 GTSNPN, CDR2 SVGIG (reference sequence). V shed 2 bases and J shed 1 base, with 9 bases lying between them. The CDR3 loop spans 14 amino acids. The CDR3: CAWSLGGSNQPQHF. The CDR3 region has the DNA TGTGCCTGGAGTCTCGGGGGCAGCAATCAGCCCCAGCATTTT.

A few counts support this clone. CDR3 coding DNA: TGTGCCAGCAGCCTTCCCCAGGGTGAAGAGCAGTACTTC. Translated: CASSLPQGEEQYF. The chain carries TRBV4-2 and TRBJ2-7, with D possibly TRBD1 on 5 matching bases. Germline-derived CDR1 and CDR2 are LGHNA and YNFKEQ. V lost 4 bases and J 7 bases, leaving 14 bases between the germline ends. The CDR3 is made up of 13 amino acids.

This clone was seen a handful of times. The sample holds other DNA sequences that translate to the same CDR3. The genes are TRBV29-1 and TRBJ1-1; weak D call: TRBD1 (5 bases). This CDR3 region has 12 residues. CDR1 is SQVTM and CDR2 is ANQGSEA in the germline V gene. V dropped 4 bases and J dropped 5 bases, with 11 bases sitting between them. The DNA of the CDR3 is TGCAGCGTTGCAGAGGGACGGACTGAAGCTTTCTTT. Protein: CSVAEGRTEAFF. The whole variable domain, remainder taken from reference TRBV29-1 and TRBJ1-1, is SAVISQKPSRDICQRGTSLTIQCQVDSQVTMMFWYRQQPGQSLTLIATANQGSEATYESGFVIDKFPISRPNLTFSTLTVSNMSPEDSSIYLCSVAEGRTEAFFGQGTRLTVV.

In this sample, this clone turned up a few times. The chain's CDR3 is CAWGVPSGSTDTQYF. The CDR3 bases are TGTGCCTGGGGCGTGCCTAGCGGGAGCACAGATACGCAGTATTTT. The V gene is TRBV30, the J gene TRBJ2-3; 8 bases match TRBD2. CDR3 length equals 15 residues. The V gene end was trimmed by 5 bases and the J gene end by 0 bases; junction bases not matched to a gene: 7. CDR1 is GTSNPN and CDR2 is SVGIG in the germline V gene (reference sequence).

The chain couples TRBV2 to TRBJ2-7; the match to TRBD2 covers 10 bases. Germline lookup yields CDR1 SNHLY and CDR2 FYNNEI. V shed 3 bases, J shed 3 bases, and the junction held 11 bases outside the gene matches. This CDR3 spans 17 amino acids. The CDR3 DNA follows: TGTGCCAGCAGTGAGCAAAGTGGGACTAGCGACAGCTACGAGCAGTACTTC. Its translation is CASSEQSGTSDSYEQYF.

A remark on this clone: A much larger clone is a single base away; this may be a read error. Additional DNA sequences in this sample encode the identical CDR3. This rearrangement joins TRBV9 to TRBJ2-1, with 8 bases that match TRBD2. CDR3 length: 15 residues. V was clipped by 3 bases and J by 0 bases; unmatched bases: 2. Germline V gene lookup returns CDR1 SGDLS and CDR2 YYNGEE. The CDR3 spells CASSASGSSYNEQFF. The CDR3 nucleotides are TGTGCCAGCAGCGCCAGCGGGAGCTCCTACAATGAGCAGTTCTTC.

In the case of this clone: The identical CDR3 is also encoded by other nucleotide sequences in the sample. CDR3 coding DNA: TGCAGCGTGAGCCGGGACTACAATGAGCAGTTCTTC. This encodes CSVSRDYNEQFF. This chain joins TRBV29-1 and TRBJ2-1, with D possibly being TRBD2 (5 bases). The V gene lost 6 bases and the J gene lost 3 bases, with 9 bases spanning the gap. Germline V gene data show CDR1 as SQVTM and CDR2 as ANQGSEA. This CDR3 has 12 amino acids.